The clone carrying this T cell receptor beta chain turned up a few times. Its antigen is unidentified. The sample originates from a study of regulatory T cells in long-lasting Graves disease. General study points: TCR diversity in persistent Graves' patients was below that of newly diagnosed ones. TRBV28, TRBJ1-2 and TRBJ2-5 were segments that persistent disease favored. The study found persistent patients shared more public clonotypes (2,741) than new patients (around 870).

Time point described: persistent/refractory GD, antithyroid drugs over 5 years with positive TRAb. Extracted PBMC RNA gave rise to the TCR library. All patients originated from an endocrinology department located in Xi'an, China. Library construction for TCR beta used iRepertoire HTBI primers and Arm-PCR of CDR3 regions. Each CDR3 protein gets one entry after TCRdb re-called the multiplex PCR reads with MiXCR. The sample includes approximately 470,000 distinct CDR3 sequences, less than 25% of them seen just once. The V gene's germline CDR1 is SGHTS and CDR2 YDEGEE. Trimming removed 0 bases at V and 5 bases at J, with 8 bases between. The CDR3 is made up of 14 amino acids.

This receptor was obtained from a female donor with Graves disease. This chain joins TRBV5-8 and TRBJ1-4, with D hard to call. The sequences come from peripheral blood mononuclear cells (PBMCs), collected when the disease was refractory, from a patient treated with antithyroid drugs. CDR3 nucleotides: TGTGCCAGCAGCTTGGGACGGTTAAATGAAAAACTGTTTTTT. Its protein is CASSLGRLNEKLFF.